Below, one TCR beta chain is given with its context. The antigen remains undetermined. The CDR3 covers 12 residues. The V and J ends lost 3 bases and 6 bases respectively, with 10 bases between them. The germline gives CDR1 SGHNT, CDR2 YYREEE (reference sequence). This entry comes from a study of cytomegalovirus exposure and HLA in healthy donors. Study-wide findings and caveats: Accounts indicate the classifier identified cytomegalovirus status with strong specificity and sensitivity.

PCR was performed using 60 Vbeta and 13 Jbeta primers. The data were produced by immunoSEQ multiplex PCR, yet TCRdb's version contains in-frame clones alone and is incomplete. The sample consists of more than 200,000 clones, about 83% of them appearing once. The TCR comes from a girl aged 5 to 17 in good health and CMV-seronegative. This chain links TRBV5-4 with TRBJ2-7; D not resolved. The specimen sequenced was PBMCs. The CDR3 DNA sequence: TGTGCCAGCAGCTCAACTTCATCCGAGCAGTACTTC. This encodes CASSSTSSEQYF.